These 27 T cell receptor beta chains were all obtained from the same sample, sequenced in a study of neurological immune-mediated disorders. TCRdb ran MiXCR on the 5' RACE reads and lists one entry per CDR3 protein. The table lists roughly 71,000 distinct CDR3 sequences, around 3.9% of them singletons. The sequencing input was PBMCs. These receptors were collected from a man younger than 40 with multiple sclerosis.

This clonotype has more than one count but fewer than ten. This sequence joins TRBV7-2 and TRBJ2-3; TRBD2 matches 8 bases. CDR1 and CDR2 from the germline V gene are SGHTA and FQGNSA. The CDR3 consists of 16 residues. V lost 3 bases, J lost 4 bases, and 9 bases stayed unmatched. For the CDR3, the DNA is TGTGCCAGCAGCTTCCCCCCCGGGGGGGTTTCAGATACGCAGTATTTT. The encoded protein is CASSFPPGGVSDTQYF.

This clonotype was detected many times. V usage is TRBV9 and J usage is TRBJ1-3; D gene uncertain. The CDR3 covers 15 residues. CDR1 and CDR2 (germline): SGDLS, YYNGEE. Trimming left V 0 bases short and J 2 bases short, with 9 bases between. CDR3 sequence (DNA): TGTGCCAGCAGCGTAGGTTCCCGAACTGGAAACACCATATATTTT. Translation gives CASSVGSRTGNTIYF.

This clonotype has a count of ten or more. The rearrangement joins TRBV7-9 to TRBJ2-1, with D maybe TRBD1 (6 bases). The CDR3 is 13 amino acids. Between the trimmed V and J ends, which lost 1 base and 9 bases, there was a span of 10 bases. Looked up from germline, CDR1 is SEHNR and CDR2 is FQNEAQ (reference sequence). Here the CDR3 DNA reads TGTGCCAGCAGCTTAGTGGGGGCGGGTGAGCAGTTCTTC. Its protein is CASSLVGAGEQFF.

This clonotype was detected ten times or more. The V gene is TRBV20-1, the J gene TRBJ2-7; TRBD1 or TRBD2 may be the D gene (5 bases each). The CDR3 is 10 amino acids. Germline V gene lookup returns CDR1 DFQATT and CDR2 SNEGSKA (reference sequence). V lost 6 bases to trimming and J lost 6 bases, with 9 bases between them. CDR3 DNA: TGCAGTGCGGGGGTCGCCGAGCAGTACTTC. Translated: CSAGVAEQYF.

The table lists this clonotype with many counts. The J gene is TRBJ2-1, the V gene TRBV29-1; 8 nucleotides match TRBD1. The CDR3 is 14 amino acids. Germline assignment: CDR1 SQVTM and CDR2 ANQGSEA. V shed 7 bases, J shed 2 bases, and the junction held 7 bases outside the gene matches. Here the CDR3 reads CSANDRGPYNEQFF. The CDR3 coding sequence is TGCAGCGCAAACGACAGGGGACCCTACAATGAGCAGTTCTTC.

In this sample, this clonotype turned up many times. The V call is TRBV5-1, the J call TRBJ2-5; no clear D. Per the germline V gene, CDR1 is SGHRS and CDR2 is YFSETQ. The CDR3 spans 13 residues. V was pared by 1 base and J by 3 bases, with 7 bases between. CDR3 loop: CASSLWGKETQYF. The CDR3 DNA is TGCGCCAGCAGCTTGTGGGGAAAAGAGACCCAGTACTTC. Together with reference TRBV5-1 and TRBJ2-5, the CDR3 gives the full variable domain: KAGVTQTPRYLIKTRGQQVTLSCSPISGHRSVSWYQQTPGQGLQFLFEYFSETQRNKGNFPGRFSGRQFSNSRSEMNVSTLELGDSALYLCASSLWGKETQYFGPGTRLLVL.

This clonotype was detected once. A much larger clone differs from this one at a single base, so this may be a read error. DNA of the CDR3: TGTGCCAGAAAGGATTCAGCCCAGCATTTT. This translates into CARKDSAQHF. The rearrangement joins TRBV6-5 to TRBJ1-5; D is unclear. The CDR3 loop spans 10 amino acids. In germline, CDR1 is MNHEY, CDR2 SVGAGI. Trimming removed 9 bases at V and 11 bases at J, with 11 bases between.

There are many counts of this clonotype. This rearrangement joins TRBV6-5 to TRBJ1-2, with 9 bases fitting TRBD1. With 4 bases clipped from V and 5 bases from J, the junction kept 11 bases outside the gene matches. This CDR3 spans 16 amino acids. The V gene's germline CDR1 is MNHEY and CDR2 SVGAGI. The CDR3 protein is CASSFAQGAYSYGYTF. The CDR3 DNA follows: TGTGCCAGCAGTTTTGCACAGGGGGCCTATTCGTATGGCTACACCTTC.

This clonotype was counted at least ten times. This chain links TRBV5-6 with TRBJ1-4; 10 nucleotides match TRBD1. CDR3 length equals 18 residues. Germline V gene sequence: CDR1 SGHDT, CDR2 YYEEEE. V shed 2 bases and J 0 bases; nucleotides not matched to a gene: 7. The CDR3 spells CASSLDRGLYSTNEKLFF. The CDR3 DNA follows: TGTGCCAGCAGCTTAGACAGGGGGCTTTATTCAACTAATGAAAAACTGTTTTTT.

Many counts were recorded for this clonotype. The chain carries TRBV20-1 and TRBJ1-1; TRBD1 aligns across 7 bases. Germline assignment: CDR1 DFQATT and CDR2 SNEGSKA (reference sequence). The CDR3 runs 14 residues. V was clipped by 3 bases and J by 3 bases; unmatched bases: 7. CDR3 sequence reads: CSASTGEGDTEAFF. The CDR3 bases are TGCAGTGCTAGTACAGGGGAGGGTGACACTGAAGCTTTCTTT.

In its sample, this clonotype was seen many times. The chain links TRBV7-9 to TRBJ2-3; D possibly corresponds to TRBD1 (5 bases). CDR1 SEHNR and CDR2 FQNEAQ come from the germline V gene (reference sequence). The CDR3 is 15 amino acids. Trimming removed 1 base from V and 4 bases from J, with 12 bases in between. The CDR3, as DNA: TGTGCCAGCAGCTTAGAAGGCAGGGTGTCAGATACGCAGTATTTT. It is translated as CASSLEGRVSDTQYF.

In its sample, this clonotype was seen many times. The J gene is TRBJ2-5, the V gene TRBV10-3, with 8 bases identical to TRBD2. Germline CDR1 is ENHRY and CDR2 is SYGVKD. Trimming took 2 bases from V and 0 from J; bases not matched to a gene: 2. The CDR3 consists of 15 residues. CDR3 region: CAISEGLADQETQYF. In DNA, the CDR3 is TGTGCCATCAGTGAGGGACTAGCCGACCAAGAGACCCAGTACTTC.

In its sample, this clonotype was seen many times. The V call is TRBV5-1, the J call TRBJ2-2; 8 nucleotides agree with TRBD2. Looked up from germline, CDR1 is SGHRS and CDR2 is YFSETQ. The CDR3 consists of 15 residues. Trimming cost V 4 bases and J 0 bases; bases outside gene matches: 2. CDR3 in amino acids: CASSPGLANTGELFF. The CDR3, as DNA: TGCGCCAGCAGCCCGGGACTAGCGAACACCGGGGAGCTGTTTTTT.

In this sample, this clonotype turned up many times. This sequence joins TRBV10-3 and TRBJ1-2, with D possibly being TRBD1 (6 bases). V was cut by 7 bases and J by 7 bases, with 16 bases left in between. The length of the CDR3 is 13 residues. CDR1 and CDR2 (germline): ENHRY, SYGVKD. The DNA of the CDR3 is TGTGCCATCATGGCGGGGGCGGATACTGGCTACACCTTC. Encoded protein: CAIMAGADTGYTF.

This clonotype has at least ten counts. The chain links TRBV5-1 to TRBJ2-3; the D is unclear. V was shortened by 5 bases and J by 0 bases, with 10 bases between the two germline ends. Germline CDR1 is SGHRS and CDR2 is YFSETQ. The CDR3 is 14 residues long. The CDR3 loop reads CASRSLISTDTQYF. As DNA, the CDR3 is TGCGCCAGCAGGTCGCTCATTAGCACAGATACGCAGTATTTT.

This clonotype has a count of ten or more. CDR3: CSVAAGELFF. The CDR3 region has the DNA TGCAGCGTTGCGGCCGGGGAGCTGTTTTTT. The J gene is TRBJ2-2, the V gene TRBV29-1; D not certain. The CDR3 has 10 residues. Germline-derived CDR1 and CDR2 are SQVTM and ANQGSEA. The V end lost 4 bases, the J end lost 6 bases, and 3 bases lay between the germline ends.

This clonotype was seen ten or more times. The V and J genes are TRBV25-1 and TRBJ1-5; TRBD1 aligns across 9 bases. J gave up 5 bases and V 3 bases, and 5 bases lay outside the gene matches. The germline V gene has CDR1 MGHDK and CDR2 SYGVNS. The CDR3 contains 15 residues. CDR3 coding DNA: TGTGCCAGCAGTGACCCCCGGACAGGGGATCAGCCCCAGCATTTT. This codes for CASSDPRTGDQPQHF.

This clonotype was observed at least ten times. The chain uses TRBV5-5 and TRBJ2-6; 7 bases are a match to TRBD1. This CDR3 has 18 residues. Germline V CDR1 and CDR2: SGHKS, YYEKEE (reference sequence). V was clipped by 4 bases and J by 2 bases; unmatched bases: 12. The CDR3 region is CASSQPRDSLPGANVLTF. The DNA of the CDR3 is TGTGCCAGCAGCCAGCCCCGGGACAGTTTACCTGGGGCCAACGTCCTGACTTTC.

This clonotype was counted many times. The chain employs TRBV5-1 and TRBJ1-2, with D tentatively TRBD1 (5 bases). In germline, CDR1 is SGHRS, CDR2 YFSETQ. The CDR3 covers 13 residues. V was clipped by 4 bases and J by 3 bases, with 10 bases between them. The CDR3 coding sequence is TGCGCCAGCAGCCGGGACGGATACTATGGCTACACCTTC. This gives the protein CASSRDGYYGYTF.

This clonotype appeared many times. This sequence joins TRBV18 and TRBJ2-4; TRBD2 is a possible D gene (5 bases). CDR3 length: 14 residues. V lost 2 bases and J 3 bases, leaving 8 bases between the germline ends. Germline V gives CDR1 KGHSH, CDR2 LQKENI. DNA of the CDR3: TGTGCCAGCTCACCAACGGGAAACAAAAACATTCAGTACTTC. Protein: CASSPTGNKNIQYF.

There are many counts of this clonotype. The rearrangement joins TRBV5-1 to TRBJ2-2, with unresolved D. The germline V gene encodes CDR1 SGHRS and CDR2 YFSETQ. The CDR3 is 15 amino acids. The V and J ends lost 0 bases and 2 bases respectively, with 8 bases between them. CDR3 sequence: CASSLAGLNTGELFF. CDR3 DNA sequence: TGCGCCAGCAGCTTGGCAGGCCTTAACACCGGGGAGCTGTTTTTT.

The table lists this clonotype with many counts. The V gene is TRBV6-2 or TRBV6-3, the J gene TRBJ1-5; D may be TRBD1 (6 bases). Deletions cut 7 bases from V and 2 bases from J, with 15 bases between. The germline V gene encodes CDR1 MNHEY and CDR2 SVGEGT. The CDR3 has 15 amino acids. CDR3 amino acids: CASTEGGSGNQPQHF. CDR3 bases: TGTGCCAGCACCGAGGGGGGGAGTGGCAATCAGCCCCAGCATTTT.

This clonotype has ten or more counts. The CDR3 region is CSARDGDRGDYGYTF. The CDR3, as DNA: TGCAGTGCTAGAGATGGCGACAGGGGGGACTATGGCTACACCTTC. The chain joins TRBV20-1 to TRBJ1-2; 9 bases match TRBD1. The CDR3 contains 15 residues. The ends lost 0 bases at V and 3 bases at J; junction bases unmatched: 5. Germline V gene lookup returns CDR1 DFQATT and CDR2 SNEGSKA (reference sequence).

This clonotype appeared many times. The genes are TRBV6-6 and TRBJ2-3; the match to TRBD2 covers 9 bases. This CDR3 has 15 amino acids. Germline values: CDR1 MNHNY, CDR2 SVGAGI (reference sequence). V was pared by 3 bases and J by 2 bases, with 3 bases of the junction left unmatched. The CDR3 DNA reads TGTGCCAGCAGTTATCTAGCGGGGTCCACAGATACGCAGTATTTT. It encodes CASSYLAGSTDTQYF.

This clonotype was recorded many times. V and J are TRBV7-6 and TRBJ1-1; TRBD1 is a possible D gene (5 bases). The CDR3 is 13 residues long. Trimming cost V 5 bases and J 3 bases, with 10 bases left between them. CDR1 and CDR2 from the germline V gene are SGHVS and FNYEAQ. CDR3 DNA sequence: TGTGCCAGCAGCCAGGGTAGAGACACTGAAGCTTTCTTT. It is translated as CASSQGRDTEAFF.

This clonotype was found many times. V usage is TRBV5-1 and J usage is TRBJ1-2; D possibly corresponds to TRBD1 (6 bases). CDR1 is SGHRS and CDR2 is YFSETQ in the germline V gene. V gave up 1 base and J gave up 3 bases, with 16 bases separating them. The CDR3 covers 16 residues. The CDR3 nucleotides are TGCGCCAGCAGCTTGTCTGGGGGGGCGGATTACTATGGCTACACCTTC. Translation: CASSLSGGADYYGYTF.

This clonotype was recorded many times. V usage is TRBV11-2 and J usage is TRBJ2-3, with D hard to call. The CDR3 loop spans 15 amino acids. V shed 4 bases and J shed 2 bases, with 13 bases lying between them. Germline lookup yields CDR1 SGHAT and CDR2 FQNNGV. The CDR3 is CASSSGPEATDTQYF. The CDR3 bases are TGTGCCAGCAGCTCCGGACCAGAGGCCACAGATACGCAGTATTTT.